Given below is one T cell receptor (beta chain) in context. This clonotype was counted many times. What this receptor recognizes is not known. No much larger clone is present one base from it, and per-base qualities are unavailable. The data stem from a study of T cells in Graves' hyperthyroidism and ophthalmopathy (dated 2019 in TCRdb). Turning to the overall study: Peripheral blood samples were taken at initial diagnosis, before any treatment was given. TCR V-J signatures able to tell the groups apart were searched for in a discovery cohort of approximately 95 patients, of whom roughly 42 had Graves' ophthalmopathy and 55 to 60 had stable Graves' hyperthyroidism. Prospective prediction of ophthalmopathy was tested in an independent validation cohort consisting of under 20 hyperthyroidism patients and around 16 patients who later progressed to ophthalmopathy. The roughly 91 discovery patients were randomly split 7:3 into training and test sets. The study also compared thyroid tissue and blood T-cell repertoires from a handful of Graves' hyperthyroidism patients. After blood sampling, hyperthyroidism patients were treated with methimazole at a starting dose of 30 mg daily, and ophthalmopathy patients were treated with high-dose intravenous methylprednisolone. TCR Vbeta CDR3 sequencing of 140 or so peripheral blood samples (over 40 ophthalmopathy, over 70 hyperthyroidism and around 17 progressor patients) is reported in the paper. The paper's findings and limits, for the study overall: Sample size was not statistically predetermined, and investigators were not blinded to group allocation. Most expanded thyroid clonotypes (frequency above 0.001) were also detected in blood, suggesting blood repertoires may reflect thyroid immune responses. During validation, the model predicted progression to ophthalmopathy a median of roughly 7.1 months ahead of onset, with more than 55% sensitivity and 72% to 85% specificity. In cross-validation, a model built on a 13 V-J signature told ophthalmopathy apart from stable hyperthyroidism with approximately 90% sensitivity and approximately 84% specificity, and in testing the same model reached 80%/75%.

Reading the germline V gene gives CDR1 SGHRS and CDR2 YFSETQ. V lost 4 bases and J lost 4 bases, and the count of bases not matched to a germline gene is 7. The CDR3 starts with the cysteine, ends with the phenylalanine, and has 14 residues. The sequence is cut down to CDR3 DNA, 42 bases in frame from base 1. The TCR beta CDR3 regions were amplified from the RNA transcripts. The first round of RT-PCR for the TCR CDR3 was performed with the HTBI primer set and the Qiagen OneStep RT-PCR kit. Libraries were constructed in a second round of multiplex PCR, after which size selection and purification were carried out. Sequencing of the libraries was done on an Illumina HiSeq2000 using paired-end 100 bp reads. For the original study's pipeline: SOAPnuke was used to process the raw data, with reads discarded if the reads contained adapters or uncalled bases, had a mean Phred below 15, or lacked an exact constant-primer or identifier match. COPE v1.2.5 was used to merge the high-quality paired reads, and each unique nucleotide sequence was defined as a clonotype. MiTCR v1.1 was used to align clonotypes to the IMGT TRBV, TRBD and TRBJ reference segments. The analysis was restricted to V-J combinations with a frequency above 0.0001, which together covered 99.2% of the repertoires. The TCS score was defined as the ratio of F50 (clonal expansion) to E x V (chaos), calculated using BLOSUM62-based TCRdist between CDR3 peptides within each V-J. Welch's t-statistics and random forest reduced 450 to 600 V-J features to fewer than 15, which were used in a naive Bayes classifier (R e1071). Thyroid-blood repertoire similarity was quantified with the Morisita-Horn index. In-frame beta chains were kept once TCRdb had trimmed the public reads at Q25 with fastp and called clones with MiXCR. Every entry covers one CDR3 protein and lists the most common genes and DNA from its rows. The V and J calls reflect TCRdb's pipeline rather than the authors' work. Across this sample there are roughly 560,000 distinct CDR3 sequences, with about 15% seen only once. The top ten hold around 4.5% of the sample.

Ophthalmopathy patients had moderately to severely active disease, with a Clinical Activity Score of 3 or more, a NOSPECS grade of 4 or more, and a disease duration of less than 3 months. Any patient with an uncontrolled infection, another autoimmune disease, pregnancy or lactation was excluded. Diagnoses were established on the basis of clinical symptoms, serum thyroxine and TRAb, thyroid ultrasound, and orbital computed tomography. PBMCs were separated from roughly 10 ml of fresh peripheral blood using Ficoll-Paque density gradient centrifugation. Trizol reagent was used to extract total RNA, and RNA quality was then checked on an Agilent 2100 Bioanalyzer.

Sequencing was performed on blood. The sequence is built from TRBV5-1 and TRBJ1-2, with 7 middle bases fitting TRBD1. This sequence was found in a woman in her thirties or forties with Graves' ophthalmopathy. The sequence in DNA is TGCGCCAGCAGCACGGGACAGAGGTTCTATGGCTACACCTTC. Its amino acids are CASSTGQRFYGYTF.